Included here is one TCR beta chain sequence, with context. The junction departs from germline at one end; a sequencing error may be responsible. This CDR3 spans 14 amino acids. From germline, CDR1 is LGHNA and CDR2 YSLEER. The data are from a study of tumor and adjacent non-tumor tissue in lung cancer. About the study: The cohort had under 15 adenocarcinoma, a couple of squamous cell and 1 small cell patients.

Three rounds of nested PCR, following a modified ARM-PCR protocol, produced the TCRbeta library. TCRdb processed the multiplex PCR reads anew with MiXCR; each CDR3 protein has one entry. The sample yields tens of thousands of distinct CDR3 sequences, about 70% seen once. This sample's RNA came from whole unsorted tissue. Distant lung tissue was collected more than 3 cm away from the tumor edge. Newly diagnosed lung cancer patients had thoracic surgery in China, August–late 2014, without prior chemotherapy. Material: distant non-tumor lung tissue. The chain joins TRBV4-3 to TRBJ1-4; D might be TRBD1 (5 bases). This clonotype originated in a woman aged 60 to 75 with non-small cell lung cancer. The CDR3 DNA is TGCGCCAGCAACCAAGACTGGGAGGGGGAAAAACTGTTTTTT. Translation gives CASNQDWEGEKLFF.